This entry is about one TCR beta chain. The data stem from a study of cytomegalovirus exposure and HLA in healthy donors. Study in general: In a later analysis, the roughly 120 validation repertoires were reported to have used the same platform as the 650 to 800 first-cohort repertoires.

Data came from immunoSEQ multiplex PCR; TCRdb stores just in-frame clones and leaves some out. The sample lists 160,000 or so clones; 85% to 90% were seen once. Germline lookup yields CDR1 LNHNV and CDR2 YYDKDF (reference sequence). CDR3 length: 18 amino acids. Trimming cost V 3 bases and J 0 bases; bases outside gene matches: 10. The chain employs TRBV15 and TRBJ2-7; 11 bases align to TRBD2. The clonotype was recovered from a man between 18 and 35 years old in good health and CMV-seronegative. Sequencing was carried out using PBMCs. CDR3 residues: CATSRDLAGGVSSYEQYF. CDR3 in DNA: TGTGCCACCAGCAGGGATCTAGCGGGAGGCGTGAGCTCCTACGAGCAGTACTTC.